Shown below are 2 T cell receptor beta chains from a single sample sequenced in a study of post-analysis software for immune sequencing data. The antigens of these receptors remain unknown. Unique molecular identifiers were built into the TCR beta cDNA libraries. In TCRdb, the PCR reads were re-called with MiXCR into one record per CDR3 protein. The table records roughly 200,000 distinct CDR3 sequences, roughly 30% of them present only once. Study results and limitations: Higher frequency in patients than in controls was seen for about 5 TRBV segments, with TRBV5-6, TRBV5-1 and TRBV20-1 among them.

Source material: blood. The receptors originated from a girl aged 2-17 years with multiple sclerosis.

The V and J genes are TRBV7-9 and TRBJ1-2; 7 bases line up with TRBD1. The J segment lost 8 bases and the V segment lost 6 bases, leaving 12 bases of the junction unmatched. CDR3 length: 14 amino acids. Germline CDR1 reads SEHNR; CDR2 reads FQNEAQ (reference sequence). The CDR3 nucleotides are TGTGCCAGCAGTCCTGGCAGGGGGGTAGGAGGCTACACCTTC. Amino acid sequence: CASSPGRGVGGYTF.

There are many counts of this clonotype. The genes are TRBV20-1 and TRBJ1-2, with D maybe TRBD1 (6 bases). CDR1 and CDR2 from the germline V gene are DFQATT and SNEGSKA (reference sequence). The CDR3 consists of 14 residues. V lost 3 bases, J lost 4 bases, and 15 bases lay in between. The CDR3 reads CSASLGGRAYGYTF. The CDR3 coding sequence is TGCAGTGCTAGCTTAGGGGGGCGAGCCTATGGCTACACCTTC.